This T cell receptor beta chain appears in the sequencing data of a study of T cells generated in artificial thymic organoids. Comments on this clonotype: Antigen specificity is unknown.

The organoids combined MS5 murine stromal cells carrying human DLL1 with human hematopoietic stem and progenitor cells. FACS-sorted CD34+CD3- hematopoietic stem and progenitor cells, with residual T cells removed, seeded the organoids. FACS isolated CD3+TCRαβ+CD8 single positive T cells before RNA extraction. Germline assignment: CDR1 SGHRS and CDR2 YFSETQ. The V gene lost 2 bases and the J gene lost 6 bases, with 5 bases spanning the gap. The CDR3 length is 11 residues. TCRalpha and TCRbeta libraries were amplified separately by semi-nested PCR with TRAC or TRBC reverse primers. TCRdb used MiXCR to reprocess the 5' RACE reads, holding one entry per CDR3 protein. The table records 5,400 or so distinct CDR3 sequences, 25% to 30% of them present only once.

This sequence originates from a human donor who gave cord blood stem cells for thymic organoid culture, a cardiac surgery patient who gave postnatal thymus, or a blood donor (not recorded which). This chain links TRBV5-1 with TRBJ2-5; a weak D match, TRBD2 (5 bases). Sequencing was performed on naive CD8+ T cells grown in artificial thymic organoids from cord blood stem and progenitor cells. Subset reported: CD3+TCRalphabeta+CD8SP T cells; for blood, CD45RO-CCR7+ naive CD8+ T cells. The CDR3 region has the DNA TGCGCCAGCAGCTTCGGGAAGACCCAGTACTTC. Protein: CASSFGKTQYF.